The present entry profiles one T cell receptor beta chain with its context. Its antigen remains unknown. The data were taken from a study of cytomegalovirus exposure and HLA in healthy donors. General study findings and limits: Across donors, sequencing depth was assumed by presence/absence analyses to be roughly uniform. Across donors, most TCRs were seen rarely, yet some public ones were widespread. It was 150 to 200 TCR beta chains that were listed as cytomegalovirus-associated.

The primer mix had 60 Vbeta and 13 Jbeta primers. Profiling relied on immunoSEQ multiplex PCR, and the TCRdb table lists in-frame clones only, not all of them. The repertoire holds 100,000 to 120,000 clones, with around 68% as singletons. After removal of 2 bases from V and 8 bases from J, the junction contained 10 bases not matched to a gene. Per the germline V gene, CDR1 is KGHSH and CDR2 is LQKENI. This CDR3 has 16 amino acids. Sequenced material: PBMCs. The gene calls are TRBV18 and TRBJ2-1; 9 bases fit TRBD1. This TCR derives from a woman in her 40s in good health and CMV-seropositive. The CDR3 DNA reads as TGTGCCAGCTCACCAACGGGACAGGGCCGGGTCGATGAGCAGTTCTTC. This codes for CASSPTGQGRVDEQFF.